This is a list of T cell receptor beta chains from one sample in a study of blood T cells in healthy people across ages. TCRdb analysed the 5' RACE reads with MiXCR anew, one entry per CDR3 protein. Among 900,000 to 950,000 distinct CDR3 sequences listed, almost 30% were seen once. This sample also belongs to another study, concerning T cells of mothers and their children.

The sequencing input was blood. The source is a woman aged 40-49 years in good health. The CDR3 runs from the conserved cysteine through the conserved F or W. The D gene is left open where the match is weak. Where a row states a size, it is once, few, many or the class of an expanded clone; other rows omit it.

len	j_gene	d_gene	abundance	v_gene	CDR3nt	CDR3aa
15	TRBJ1-5	NA	many	TRBV20-1	TGCAGTGCAAAAACGGGCAGGGGCTACTATCAGCCCCAGCATTTT	CSAKTGRGYYQPQHF
14	TRBJ1-1	NA	NA	TRBV12-3/TRBV12-4	TGTGCCAGCTGGGCAGGAGTGCAAGGAACTGAAGCTTTCTTT	CASWAGVQGTEAFF
16	TRBJ2-5	NA	NA	TRBV9	TGTGCCAGCAGCGTCTCAGGGCTACCCTCCGGAGAGACCCAGTACTTC	CASSVSGLPSGETQYF
12	TRBJ2-7	TRBD1	many	TRBV10-3	TGTGCCATCGGGGGACAGGGTAACGAGCAGTACTTC	CAIGGQGNEQYF
16	TRBJ1-5	TRBD1	NA	TRBV6-6	TGTGCCAGCAGTGACGGGACAGGGGAGTGGAGTCAGCCCCAGCATTTT	CASSDGTGEWSQPQHF
15	TRBJ2-7	NA	many	TRBV4-2	TGTGCCAGCAGCTTCGAACAGGGAAGCCACTACGAGCAGTACTTC	CASSFEQGSHYEQYF
16	TRBJ2-7	TRBD2	NA	TRBV9	TGTGCCAGCAGCACCGGACTAGCGGGGGACTCCTACGAGCAGTACTTC	CASSTGLAGDSYEQYF
12	TRBJ1-1	NA	few	TRBV18	TGTGCCAGCTCACCAAGGGACGGTGAAGCTTTCTTT	CASSPRDGEAFF
12	TRBJ1-2	NA	NA	TRBV10-3	TGTGCCAGCGAAGGAGGGAACTATGGCTACACCTTC	CASEGGNYGYTF
12	TRBJ2-3	NA	many	TRBV10-3	TGTGCCATCGGGCAGGAGCGTGATACGCAGTATTTT	CAIGQERDTQYF
15	TRBJ1-5	NA	NA	TRBV6-2/TRBV6-3	TGTGCCAGCCACCTGGGGGGCTCGGGAAATCAGCCCCAGCATTTT	CASHLGGSGNQPQHF
11	TRBJ2-1	NA	many	TRBV29-1	TGCAGCGTTATAAGTTACAATGAGCAGTTCTTC	CSVISYNEQFF
16	TRBJ2-7	TRBD1	few	TRBV20-1	TGCAGTGCTAGAGTGGGACAGGGTATCATCAGCTACGAGCAGTACTTC	CSARVGQGIISYEQYF
15	TRBJ2-1	TRBD2	NA	TRBV20-1	TGCAGTGCTAGGGGAGTCCGGGGGGGGTACAATAAGCAGTTCTTC	CSARGVRGGYNKQFF